One and the same sample provided the 18 T cell receptor beta chains below, sequenced in a study of cytomegalovirus exposure and HLA in healthy donors. This PCR relied on a set of 60 Vbeta primers and 13 Jbeta primers. Measured with immunoSEQ multiplex PCR; TCRdb has only the in-frame clones, and not every one. The sample holds 72,000 or so clones; around 82% are singletons and the top ten take about 8%. Source material: PBMCs. The receptors come from a man aged 18 to 30 in good health and CMV-seropositive.

The chain is built from TRBV29-1 and TRBJ2-7; D gene ambiguous. Germline V CDR1 and CDR2: SQVTM, ANQGSEA. The CDR3 is 9 residues long. V gave up 5 bases and J gave up 5 bases, with 4 bases separating them. CDR3 protein: CSVRDEQYF. CDR3 in DNA: TGCAGCGTTCGGGACGAGCAGTACTTC.

This clone counts as medium-sized (0.01 to 0.1%). The chain has TRBV6-4 and TRBJ2-1; 8 nucleotides agree with TRBD2. CDR1 is MRHNA and CDR2 is SNTAGT in the germline V gene. V trimming: 6 bases; J trimming: 7 bases; junction bases outside the gene matches: 11. The CDR3 runs 15 residues. CDR3 bases: TGTGCCAGCAGCGAGAAAGCGGGAGATGTTAATGAGCAGTTCTTC. The encoded protein is CASSEKAGDVNEQFF.

This clone occurred many times. V usage is TRBV9 and J usage is TRBJ2-2; no clear D. Trimming removed 0 bases at V and 0 bases at J, with 9 bases between. The CDR3 extends over 16 amino acids. CDR1 is SGDLS, CDR2 YYNGEE, per germline. CDR3 loop: CASSVVIKTNTGELFF. The CDR3 DNA reads as TGTGCCAGCAGCGTAGTTATAAAAACGAACACCGGGGAGCTGTTTTTT.

The chain recombines TRBV6-5 with TRBJ1-3; no definite D call. V was trimmed by 2 bases and J by 4 bases, leaving 12 bases between them. The CDR3 sequence is 15 residues long. Germline V gives CDR1 MNHEY, CDR2 SVGAGI. The CDR3: CASSYSPGRGNTIYF. The CDR3 coding sequence is TGTGCCAGCAGTTACAGTCCGGGGAGGGGAAACACCATATATTTT.

The DNA for the CDR3 is TGCGCCAGCAGCCGGGGGGGCGGTCAGCCCCAGCATTTT. Translating gives CASSRGGGQPQHF. The rearrangement joins TRBV10-2 to TRBJ1-5; D is possibly TRBD1 (6 bases). The CDR3 is made up of 13 amino acids. V lost 6 bases to trimming and J lost 6 bases, with 12 bases between them. In germline, CDR1 is WSHSY, CDR2 SAAADI.

This clone was counted a few times. V and J are TRBV6-4 and TRBJ2-3; 8 nucleotides agree with TRBD2. The ends lost 0 bases at V and 1 base at J; junction bases unmatched: 0. The germline CDR1 and CDR2 sequences are MRHNA and SNTAGT. The CDR3 runs to 15 residues. CDR3 in amino acids: CASSDSSGGTDTQYF. The CDR3 DNA reads as TGTGCCAGCAGTGACTCTAGCGGGGGCACAGATACGCAGTATTTT.

The gene calls are TRBV23-1 and TRBJ1-1; D ambiguous. Being an ORF, TRBV23-1 has a function that is uncertain. V was cut by 0 bases and J by 0 bases, with 8 bases left in between. The CDR3 runs 15 residues. The CDR3 DNA sequence: TGCGCCAGCAGTCAATCGGGCACCTTGAACACTGAAGCTTTCTTT. It translates to CASSQSGTLNTEAFF.

The chain employs TRBV19 and TRBJ2-1; D is possibly TRBD2 (6 bases). V gave up 7 bases and J gave up 8 bases, with 12 bases separating them. CDR1 is LNHDA and CDR2 is SQIVND in the germline V gene (reference sequence). The CDR3 spans 12 residues. CDR3 region: CASKEGDYEQFF. CDR3 in DNA: TGTGCCAGTAAGGAAGGGGACTATGAGCAGTTCTTC. Looking up the rest from reference TRBV19 and TRBJ2-1 gives the full variable domain: DGGITQSPKYLFRKEGQNVTLSCEQNLNHDAMYWYRQDPGQGLRLIYYSQIVNDFQKGDIAEGYSVSREKKESFPLTVTSAQKNPTAFYLCASKEGDYEQFFGPGTRLTVL.

This chain links TRBV30 with TRBJ2-1; 16 bases are a match to TRBD2. The CDR3 consists of 19 residues. Germline CDR1 reads GTSNPN; CDR2 reads SVGIG (reference sequence). J was trimmed by 0 bases and V by 5 bases; bases with no gene match: 10. The CDR3 bases are TGTGCCTGGCCACACGGGACTAGCGGGAGGGCCAGCTCCTACAATGAGCAGTTCTTC. Translated, it gives CAWPHGTSGRASSYNEQFF.

This rearrangement joins TRBV6-6 to TRBJ2-7; D possibly corresponds to TRBD2 (6 bases). V was pared by 2 bases and J by 7 bases, with 18 bases between. Germline CDR1 reads MNHNY; CDR2 reads SVGAGI (reference sequence). The CDR3 extends over 15 amino acids. The CDR3: CASSYLGGDATEQYF. Written as DNA, the CDR3 is TGTGCCAGCAGTTACCTCGGCGGGGACGCTACGGAGCAGTACTTC.

The chain carries TRBV2 and TRBJ2-7; D is perhaps TRBD2 (6 bases). The CDR3 has 13 residues. Looked up from germline, CDR1 is SNHLY and CDR2 is FYNNEI. Between the trimmed V and J ends, which lost 1 base and 6 bases, there was a span of 10 bases. CDR3 nucleotides: TGTGCCAGCAGTGAAGAGACTAGAGGCGAGCAGTACTTC. This gives the protein CASSEETRGEQYF.

The rearrangement joins TRBV6-1 to TRBJ1-5, with a weak D call TRBD1 (5 bases). The CDR3 consists of 13 residues. V was shortened by 5 bases and J by 5 bases, with 10 bases between the two germline ends. The germline V gene has CDR1 MNHNS and CDR2 SASEGT. CDR3 DNA: TGTGCCAGCAGTTTACCCAGGGATCAGCCCCAGCATTTT. It yields the protein CASSLPRDQPQHF.

J is TRBJ1-3 and V is TRBV11-3; 8 positions match TRBD1. The CDR3 has 14 amino acids. The ends lost 4 bases at V and 4 bases at J; junction bases unmatched: 3. Looked up from germline, CDR1 is SGHNT and CDR2 is YENEEA. The CDR3 protein is CASSSTGAGNTIYF. In nucleotides, the CDR3 is TGTGCCAGCAGCTCGACAGGGGCCGGAAACACCATATATTTT.

This clone was detected only once. The chain links TRBV6-6 to TRBJ2-1; D not certain. V shed 2 bases and J shed 7 bases, with 6 bases lying between them. CDR1 is MNHNY and CDR2 is SVGAGI in the germline V gene (reference sequence). This CDR3 is 12 amino acids long. The CDR3 sequence is CASSYPSNEQFF. CDR3 bases: TGTGCCAGCAGTTACCCGAGTAATGAGCAGTTCTTC.

The chain employs TRBV29-1 and TRBJ2-1, with D uncertain. Germline lookup yields CDR1 SQVTM and CDR2 ANQGSEA. The V and J ends lost 0 bases and 9 bases respectively, with 15 bases between them. The CDR3 has 14 residues. The CDR3 DNA is TGCAGCGTTGAAGATGCGGCGTCCGGAAGTGAGCAGTTCTTC. This codes for CSVEDAASGSEQFF.

The chain employs TRBV30 and TRBJ2-1, with D perhaps TRBD2 (7 bases). The CDR3 runs to 13 residues. Germline values: CDR1 GTSNPN, CDR2 SVGIG (reference sequence). Trimming removed 4 bases from V and 9 bases from J, with 16 bases in between. CDR3 bases: TGTGCCTGGATGGCGGGGGCCGGGGGTGAGCAGTTCTTC. It translates to CAWMAGAGGEQFF.

The chain uses TRBV20-1 and TRBJ2-7, with D possibly matching TRBD1 (5 bases). CDR3 length: 10 amino acids. The germline V gene has CDR1 DFQATT and CDR2 SNEGSKA (reference sequence). Trimming took 7 bases from V and 6 from J, leaving 10 bases between them. The CDR3 coding sequence is TGCAGTGGACAGCGTGGCGAGCAGTACTTC. Its protein product is CSGQRGEQYF.

The V call is TRBV6-1, the J call TRBJ2-3; D is possibly TRBD2 (5 bases). CDR3 length equals 14 residues. V shed 4 bases and J shed 3 bases, with 11 bases lying between them. Germline CDR1 reads MNHNS; CDR2 reads SASEGT. Written as DNA, the CDR3 is TGTGCCAGCAGTGTCAGCGGTACGACAGATACGCAGTATTTT. Its protein is CASSVSGTTDTQYF.